This T cell receptor beta chain is drawn from a study of T cells in localized non-small cell lung cancer. Data came from immunoSEQ multiplex PCR; TCRdb stores just in-frame clones and leaves some out. The sample gives 75,000 to 90,000 clones, roughly 81% of which show up once; under 3.5% is in the top ten. CDR3 size: 15 residues. Trimming removed 1 base from V and 4 bases from J; junction bases left unmatched: 7. CDR1 and CDR2 (germline): LNHNV, YYDKDF (reference sequence). This receptor was taken from a man aged 35 to 69 with stage I lung adenocarcinoma. This rearrangement joins TRBV15 to TRBJ2-7, with TRBD2 identical over 7 bases. This material consisted of peripheral blood, taken before any cancer treatment. The CDR3 spells CATSRVGAGVYEQYF. The CDR3 bases are TGTGCCACCAGCAGAGTTGGGGCGGGAGTATACGAGCAGTACTTC.